Presented here are 27 T cell receptor beta chains from one specimen sequenced in a study of regulatory T cells in long-lasting Graves disease (dated by TCRdb to the early 2020s). Library generation was performed with multiplex PCR. The data were produced on an Illumina HiSeq 4000. iRepertoire HTBI primers and Arm-PCR amplification of CDR3 regions were used to construct TCR beta libraries. Clones were called with MiXCR by TCRdb after fastp trimmed the public reads at Q25, and only in-frame beta chains were retained. Rows with one shared CDR3 protein collapse into an entry with the most common genes and DNA. The sample table holds more than 350,000 distinct CDR3 sequences, of which about 15% were seen once. The ten most abundant clones make up over 15% of the sample. Read against the paper, the sample's time point label means: newly diagnosed GD, antithyroid drugs for less than 3 months. For both TCR sequencing and RNA sequencing, RNA was extracted from PBMCs in TRIzol.

The same sample was also used in a study of T cells in Graves' hyperthyroidism and ophthalmopathy.

The sample was peripheral blood mononuclear cells (PBMCs), taken at new diagnosis, from a patient treated with antithyroid drugs. Source of these receptors: a young woman with Graves disease. Donor details come from another sample of the same person, matched by shared clones.

CDR3 region: CASSFWDVFYGYTF. The CDR3 coding sequence is TGTGCCAGCAGCTTCTGGGACGTCTTCTATGGCTACACCTTC. The chain is built from TRBV5-6 and TRBJ1-2, with D tentatively TRBD1 (5 bases). With 2 bases removed from V and 4 bases from J, the gap between germline ends came to 12 bases. Germline CDR1 is SGHDT and CDR2 is YYEEEE. This CDR3 has 14 amino acids. The full variable domain, with the rest looked up from reference TRBV5-6 and TRBJ1-2, is DAGVTQSPTHLIKTRGQQVTLRCSPKSGHDTVSWYQQALGQGPQFIFQYYEEEERQRGNFPDRFSGHQFPNYSSELNVNALLLGDSALYLCASSFWDVFYGYTFGSGTRLTVV.

The chain couples TRBV11-2 to TRBJ2-7; unclear D gene. V was shortened by 6 bases and J by 1 base, with 16 bases between the two germline ends. There are 15 residues in the CDR3. From germline, CDR1 is SGHAT and CDR2 FQNNGV. The DNA for the CDR3 is TGTGCCAGCAGACCAACAGCTTCCCTTTCCTACGAGCAGTACTTC. This codes for CASRPTASLSYEQYF.

This clonotype was recorded many times. The V and J genes are TRBV6-1 and TRBJ1-5; TRBD1 is a possible D gene (5 bases). From germline, CDR1 is MNHNS and CDR2 SASEGT. The CDR3 is 13 amino acids. V shed 8 bases and J shed 5 bases, with 13 bases lying between them. The CDR3 bases are TGTGCCAGCTCGGTCAGGGACTATCAGCCCCAGCATTTT. Its protein product is CASSVRDYQPQHF.

This clonotype came up many times. The chain links TRBV4-1 to TRBJ1-2; D unresolved. The germline V gene encodes CDR1 MGHRA and CDR2 YSYEKL. This CDR3 spans 15 amino acids. V was shortened by 1 base and J by 0 bases, with 9 bases between the two germline ends. The CDR3: CASSQAVVSNYGYTF. CDR3 sequence (DNA): TGCGCCAGCAGCCAAGCGGTGGTCTCTAACTATGGCTACACCTTC.

At least ten counts were recorded for this clonotype. The genes are TRBV11-2 and TRBJ2-7; D gene ambiguous. This CDR3 has 14 amino acids. Germline V lookup: CDR1 SGHAT, CDR2 FQNNGV. V lost 3 bases and J 4 bases, leaving 13 bases between the germline ends. CDR3 protein: CASSFVPGSYEQYF. In DNA form, the CDR3 reads TGTGCCAGCAGCTTCGTCCCCGGATCTTACGAGCAGTACTTC.

This clonotype occurred many times. The chain recombines TRBV7-2 with TRBJ2-1; D is unresolved. CDR3 size: 14 residues. V lost 1 base and J lost 2, with 6 bases in between. CDR1 and CDR2 from the germline V gene are SGHTA and FQGNSA. The CDR3 nucleotides read TGTGCCAGCAGCTTAGGTGAAACCTACAATGAGCAGTTCTTC. Translating gives CASSLGETYNEQFF.

Here the CDR3 DNA reads TGTGCCAGCAGTTTATGGACTAGCGGGGGGGGCACAGATACGCAGTATTTT. This encodes CASSLWTSGGGTDTQYF. This rearrangement joins TRBV27 to TRBJ2-3; 15 bases align to TRBD2. This CDR3 has 17 amino acids. Germline V gene sequence: CDR1 MNHEY, CDR2 SMNVEV (reference sequence). J gave up 1 base and V 1 base, and 0 bases lay outside the gene matches.

A remark on this clonotype: This may come from a read error, since a much larger clone is one base off. The chain is built from TRBV24-1 and TRBJ2-3; 9 bases align to TRBD2. Trimming removed 4 bases from V and 4 bases from J; junction bases left unmatched: 14. CDR1 and CDR2 from the germline V gene are KGHDR and SFDVKD. The CDR3 sequence is 18 residues long. The CDR3 DNA reads TGTGCCACCAGTGACGGCGGGACTAGCCCCTGGCCCTCAGATACGCAGTATTTT. Translation: CATSDGGTSPWPSDTQYF.

Of note for this clonotype: A clone one base away is much larger, so this may be a read error. The chain couples TRBV20-1 to TRBJ2-1; 9 bases match TRBD2. Losses at the gene ends were 3 bases for V and 6 bases for J; bases not matched to a gene: 6. From germline, CDR1 is DFQATT and CDR2 SNEGSKA (reference sequence). CDR3 length equals 14 residues. The CDR3, as DNA: TGCAGTGCTAGGTTGGCGGGAGGGTGCAATGAGCAGTTCTTC. Translated: CSARLAGGCNEQFF.

This sequence joins TRBV18 and TRBJ1-1, with D possibly matching TRBD1 (5 bases). The V gene's germline CDR1 is KGHSH and CDR2 LQKENI. The V gene lost 3 bases and the J gene lost 3 bases, with 11 bases spanning the gap. This CDR3 contains 14 residues. The CDR3 DNA reads as TGTGCCAGCTCACCGGTCGAAGGGGACACTGAAGCTTTCTTT. Translating gives CASSPVEGDTEAFF.

Ten or more counts support this clonotype. The chain links TRBV6-1 to TRBJ2-7, with TRBD2 as a possible D gene (5 bases). V shed 6 bases and J shed 2 bases, with 14 bases lying between them. The CDR3 has 14 amino acids. The germline CDR1 and CDR2 sequences are MNHNS and SASEGT. The CDR3 nucleotides read TGTGCCAGCAGGGGCGAGGGCGGACCCTACGAGCAGTACTTC. Protein product: CASRGEGGPYEQYF.

This clonotype was picked up many times. The chain carries TRBV28 and TRBJ2-7; D is uncertain. Germline lookup yields CDR1 MDHEN and CDR2 SYDVKM. Trimming removed 5 bases from V and 2 bases from J, with 7 bases in between. CDR3 length: 12 residues. CDR3 amino acids: CASSPHPYEQYF. CDR3 nucleotide sequence: TGTGCCAGCAGTCCACACCCCTACGAGCAGTACTTC.

This clonotype was detected a few times. At one end the junction does not follow the germline gene, possibly because of a read error. The chain recombines TRBV13 with TRBJ2-5, with D tentatively TRBD1 or TRBD2 (6 bases each). Germline V gene data show CDR1 as PRHDT and CDR2 as FYEKMQ (reference sequence). This CDR3 region has 21 residues. The CDR3 sequence: CASSQVWVTIGRTASGETQYF. The CDR3 region has the DNA TGCGCCAGCAGCCAAGTCTGGGTCACTATCGGCCGGACAGCCAGCGGGGAGACCCAGTACTTC.

The V call is TRBV12-3 or TRBV12-4, the J call TRBJ2-2; tentatively, D is TRBD2 (6 bases). The CDR3 loop spans 14 amino acids. V lost 4 bases to trimming and J lost 4 bases, with 10 bases between them. Written as DNA, the CDR3 is TGTGCCAGCAGTTCGGGACTTTTCACCGGGGAGCTGTTTTTT. Translated, it gives CASSSGLFTGELFF.

This clonotype was seen repeatedly, ten times or more. The CDR3 here is CASSPPGSSGSYNEQFF. The CDR3, as DNA: TGTGCCAGCTCACCCCCGGGGTCCAGCGGGAGTTACAATGAGCAGTTCTTC. The chain couples TRBV18 to TRBJ2-1; 8 positions agree with TRBD2. The CDR3 is made up of 17 amino acids. Losses at the gene ends were 3 bases for V and 4 bases for J; bases not matched to a gene: 11. Germline values: CDR1 KGHSH, CDR2 LQKENI.

This clonotype was observed at least ten times. The chain combines TRBV5-1 with TRBJ2-7; D is undetermined. The CDR3 has 16 amino acids. CDR1 is SGHRS and CDR2 is YFSETQ in the germline V gene. V lost 4 bases and J lost 1, with 18 bases in between. CDR3 sequence reads: CASSPVAGVLSYEQYF. As DNA, the CDR3 is TGCGCCAGCAGCCCCGTTGCAGGAGTCCTTTCCTACGAGCAGTACTTC.

In this sample, this clonotype turned up many times. This chain joins TRBV9 and TRBJ2-5, with a possible D match to TRBD2 (5 bases). The length of the CDR3 is 18 residues. Germline loops: CDR1 SGDLS, CDR2 YYNGEE. Trimming pared 1 base from V and 0 bases from J, leaving 19 bases between. The CDR3 bases are TGTGCCAGCAGCGTATCTCTTCGGGGAGAGAGAGACCAAGAGACCCAGTACTTC. It specifies CASSVSLRGERDQETQYF.

In its sample, this clonotype was seen a few times. The chain has TRBV9 and TRBJ2-1; 9 nucleotides agree with TRBD2. The last part of the DNA fits TRBJ2-5 better; the J call may be wrong. Germline CDR1 reads SGDLS; CDR2 reads YYNGEE. The CDR3 runs to 15 residues. The CDR3 nucleotides are TGTGCCAGCAGCAACCTAGCGGGGATCCAAGAGACCCAGTACTTC. Translating gives CASSNLAGIQETQYF.

This clonotype was found many times. The V gene is TRBV24-1, the J gene TRBJ2-1, with 11 nucleotides matching TRBD2. CDR3 length: 16 residues. Germline CDR1 and CDR2: KGHDR and SFDVKD. V lost 4 bases, J lost 9 bases, and 10 bases stayed unmatched. CDR3 amino acids: CATSDRSGRAQIEQFF. The DNA of the CDR3 is TGTGCCACCAGTGACCGTAGCGGGAGGGCCCAAATTGAGCAGTTCTTC.

This clonotype was picked up many times. The chain is built from TRBV5-1 and TRBJ2-7; the match to TRBD2 covers 7 bases. Germline CDR1 is SGHRS and CDR2 is YFSETQ. This CDR3 has 15 amino acids. The junction had 14 bases not matched to a gene; V was cut back by 4 bases and J by 7 bases. CDR3: CASSTGTIREREQYF. In DNA form, the CDR3 reads TGCGCCAGCAGCACCGGGACTATCCGGGAACGAGAGCAGTACTTC. Full variable domain (outside the CDR3, taken from reference TRBV5-1 and TRBJ2-7): KAGVTQTPRYLIKTRGQQVTLSCSPISGHRSVSWYQQTPGQGLQFLFEYFSETQRNKGNFPGRFSGRQFSNSRSEMNVSTLELGDSALYLCASSTGTIREREQYFGPGTRLTVT.

This clonotype was counted at least ten times. The chain couples TRBV11-2 to TRBJ1-4; the D is unclear. From germline, CDR1 is SGHAT and CDR2 FQNNGV. Deletions cut 5 bases from V and 12 bases from J, with 16 bases between. The CDR3 contains 13 residues. In DNA form, the CDR3 reads TGTGCCAGCAGCGCAGTAAGAAACAACGAACTGTTTTTT. This translates into CASSAVRNNELFF.

Many counts were recorded for this clonotype. The chain links TRBV24-1 to TRBJ2-1; D not resolved. The V gene lost 2 bases and the J gene lost 15 bases, with 10 bases spanning the gap. CDR1 KGHDR and CDR2 SFDVKD come from the germline V gene. CDR3 length equals 11 residues. In DNA, the CDR3 is TGTGCCACCAGTGATTCAAGGGTGCGGTTCTTC. It codes for CATSDSRVRFF.

This clonotype was found a few times. The chain uses TRBV5-1 and TRBJ2-5, with 11 bases identical to TRBD1. The CDR3 sequence is 14 residues long. With V trimmed by 3 bases and J by 5 bases, 3 bases remained unmatched. The germline V gene encodes CDR1 SGHRS and CDR2 YFSETQ. The chain's CDR3 is CASSWTGGWETQYF. DNA of the CDR3: TGCGCCAGCAGCTGGACAGGGGGCTGGGAGACCCAGTACTTC.

The V and J genes are TRBV4-2 and TRBJ2-7; possibly TRBD1 or TRBD2 for D (6 bases each). Germline CDR1 and CDR2: LGHNA and YNFKEQ. Trimming stripped 1 base from V and 5 bases from J, with 12 bases between. CDR3 length: 14 residues. In DNA, the CDR3 is TGTGCCAGCAGCCAAGCTGGGGGGCACGACGAGCAGTACTTC. It is translated as CASSQAGGHDEQYF.

This clonotype was recorded many times. The rearrangement links TRBV29-1 to TRBJ1-1; 7 nucleotides align to TRBD1. Germline values: CDR1 SQVTM, CDR2 ANQGSEA. The CDR3 has 11 amino acids. CDR3 in DNA: TGCAACTGGACAGGATACACTGAAGCTTTCTTT. Its protein is CNWTGYTEAFF.

Turning to this clonotype: A single base separates this from a much larger clone, so it may be a read error. The chain recombines TRBV7-9 with TRBJ2-5; 7 nucleotides line up with TRBD2. Judging by the DNA end, TRBJ2-1 fits better; the J call may be wrong. This CDR3 has 14 residues. CDR1 is SEHNR, CDR2 FQNEAQ, per germline (reference sequence). The CDR3 nucleotides are TGTGCCAGCAGCGAAACTAGCGCCCAAGAGACCCAGTTCTTC. Translating gives CASSETSAQETQFF.

This clonotype was observed many times. The chain joins TRBV2 to TRBJ2-1; 8 bases map to TRBD2. After removal of 1 base from V and 3 bases from J, the junction contained 5 bases not matched to a gene. CDR1 and CDR2 from the germline V gene are SNHLY and FYNNEI. The CDR3 has 16 amino acids. This CDR3 is CASSEGAGAFYNEQFF. The CDR3 DNA reads TGTGCCAGCAGTGAAGGAGCGGGAGCCTTCTACAATGAGCAGTTCTTC.